This paragraph reports one TCR beta chain. The data were obtained in a study of T-cell reconstitution after alpha-beta-depleted transplantation in children. Unique molecular identifiers were used in preparing the TCRbeta library. TCRdb re-called the PCR reads with MiXCR, one entry per CDR3 protein. The sample has approximately 510,000 distinct CDR3 sequences, around 16% seen once. Losses at the gene ends were 3 bases for V and 5 bases for J; bases not matched to a gene: 8. Germline CDR1 and CDR2: SGHRS and YFSETQ. The CDR3 loop spans 15 amino acids. This TCR came from a human donor who donated a stem cell graft to a child with acute lymphoblastic leukemia. The rearrangement joins TRBV5-1 to TRBJ2-5; TRBD2 aligns across 9 bases. Material: PBMCs from the stem cell graft donor, obtained from the stem cell graft. This CDR3 reads CASSSGLASGETQYF. CDR3 DNA sequence: TGCGCCAGCAGCTCGGGACTAGCAAGCGGGGAGACCCAGTACTTC.